Each of the 20 T cell receptor beta chains below was sequenced from the same sample in a study of T-cell memory formation after mild COVID-19. TCRdb reanalysed the 5' RACE reads using MiXCR and keeps one entry per CDR3 protein. This sample yields a few hundred thousand distinct CDR3 sequences, of which approximately 14% are seen a single time; roughly 22% belongs to the top ten. The sample comprised PBMCs or a T cell subset sorted from them (not recorded which). The receptors shown here come from a man between 18 and 29 years old who had mild COVID-19 (a few samples of this study predate the infection). Cell type and time point are not known.

This clonotype was observed many times. The V gene is TRBV12-3 or TRBV12-4, the J gene TRBJ2-2, with D unresolved. Between the trimmed V and J ends, which lost 8 bases and 3 bases, there was a span of 13 bases. The CDR3 extends over 14 amino acids. The CDR3, as DNA: TGTGCCAGCCTTCGGTCCACATACACCGGGGAGCTGTTTTTT. Translating it yields CASLRSTYTGELFF.

This clonotype has just a few counts. The genes are TRBV7-3 and TRBJ2-3; 15 bases agree with TRBD2. The CDR3 extends over 18 amino acids. J gave up 4 bases and V 2 bases, and 7 bases lay outside the gene matches. Germline V gives CDR1 SGHTA, CDR2 FQGTGA. The CDR3, as DNA: TGTGCCAGCAGCTTAGGGACTAGCGGGGGGTTAGGGGCAGATACGCAGTATTTT. This translates into CASSLGTSGGLGADTQYF.

This clonotype was counted between two and nine times. The V and J genes are TRBV6-5 and TRBJ2-6; D gene ambiguous. Germline CDR1 is MNHEY and CDR2 is SVGAGI. CDR3 length: 15 amino acids. V lost 2 bases and J 1 base, leaving 6 bases between the germline ends. The CDR3 DNA is TGTGCCAGCAGTTACGGTCCATCTGGGGCCAACGTCCTGACTTTC. As protein: CASSYGPSGANVLTF.

A few counts support this clonotype. This chain connects TRBV6-5 to TRBJ2-1; 10 bases line up with TRBD2. The length of the CDR3 is 15 residues. Trimming at V came to 0 bases and at J to 4 bases, leaving 0 bases not matched to a gene. The V gene's germline CDR1 is MNHEY and CDR2 SVGAGI. CDR3 nucleotide sequence: TGTGCCAGCAGTTACTCAGCGGGGGGGTACAATGAGCAGTTCTTC. The encoded protein is CASSYSAGGYNEQFF.

This chain joins TRBV5-1 and TRBJ2-7; D possibly corresponds to TRBD1 (5 bases). The V gene's germline CDR1 is SGHRS and CDR2 YFSETQ. V lost 5 bases to trimming and J lost 3 bases, with 9 bases between them. The CDR3 is made up of 12 amino acids. The DNA of the CDR3 is TGCGCCAGCAGGACAGAATACTACGAGCAGTACGTC. Translating it yields CASRTEYYEQYV.

This clonotype was observed at least ten times. The V call is TRBV4-2, the J call TRBJ2-6, with a possible D match to TRBD1 (6 bases). The CDR3 has 16 amino acids. Germline CDR1 is LGHNA and CDR2 is YNFKEQ. V was trimmed by 2 bases and J by 4 bases, leaving 12 bases between them. CDR3 amino acids: CASSQHTGTGANVLTF. CDR3 bases: TGTGCCAGCAGCCAACACACAGGGACCGGGGCCAACGTCCTGACTTTC.

This clonotype was seen at least ten times. V usage is TRBV20-1 and J usage is TRBJ1-2, with D tentatively TRBD1 (5 bases). CDR3 length: 13 amino acids. Trimming pared 0 bases from V and 5 bases from J, leaving 10 bases between. Germline values: CDR1 DFQATT, CDR2 SNEGSKA (reference sequence). CDR3 sequence (DNA): TGCAGTGCTAGAGACCAGACAGCTTATGGCTACACCTTC. The encoded protein is CSARDQTAYGYTF.

This clonotype was detected only a few times. The chain recombines TRBV20-1 with TRBJ2-3; D is possibly TRBD1 or TRBD2 (5 bases each). From germline, CDR1 is DFQATT and CDR2 SNEGSKA (reference sequence). The V gene lost 5 bases and the J gene lost 3 bases, with 18 bases spanning the gap. The CDR3 is made up of 15 amino acids. The CDR3 nucleotides are TGCAGTGCTCGCCCCCGGGGCAGCTGGACAGATACGCAGTATTTT. It encodes CSARPRGSWTDTQYF.

The genes are TRBV3-1 and TRBJ1-2; D gene ambiguous. V was pared by 2 bases and J by 6 bases, with 4 bases between. CDR3 length: 11 amino acids. CDR1 is LGHDT, CDR2 YNNKEL, per germline (reference sequence). This chain's CDR3 is CASSQLHGYTF. The DNA for the CDR3 is TGTGCCAGCAGCCAACTGCATGGCTACACCTTC.

This chain links TRBV5-1 with TRBJ2-7, with D perhaps given as TRBD1 or TRBD2 (5 bases each). Germline V gene lookup returns CDR1 SGHRS and CDR2 YFSETQ. Between the trimmed V and J ends, which lost 4 bases and 6 bases, there was a span of 17 bases. The CDR3 sequence is 14 residues long. This CDR3 reads CASSLTATRTEQYF. The CDR3 DNA reads TGCGCCAGCAGCCTGACAGCTACTAGGACCGAGCAGTACTTC. The full variable domain, in which reference TRBV5-1 and TRBJ2-7 provide the parts outside the CDR3, is KAGVTQTPRYLIKTRGQQVTLSCSPISGHRSVSWYQQTPGQGLQFLFEYFSETQRNKGNFPGRFSGRQFSNSRSEMNVSTLELGDSALYLCASSLTATRTEQYFGPGTRLTVT.

The gene calls are TRBV20-1 and TRBJ2-1; D is perhaps TRBD1 or TRBD2 (5 bases each). Germline CDR1 DFQATT, CDR2 SNEGSKA (reference sequence). This CDR3 spans 14 amino acids. The V end was cut by 3 bases, the J end by 8 bases, with 17 bases between. The DNA of the CDR3 is TGCAGTGCTAGGGGCCCGGGACCCGGCGATGAGCAGTTCTTC. Protein sequence: CSARGPGPGDEQFF.

The chain uses TRBV6-2 or TRBV6-3 and TRBJ2-2; TRBD1 agrees at 8 bases. The junction had 6 bases not matched to a gene; V was cut back by 6 bases and J by 3 bases. The CDR3 is 15 residues long. Germline V lookup: CDR1 MNHEY, CDR2 SVGEGT. In DNA form, the CDR3 reads TGTGCCAGCAGCCTCGGACAGGGAGACACCGGGGAGCTGTTTTTT. Translation gives CASSLGQGDTGELFF.

The gene calls are TRBV20-1 and TRBJ1-1, with TRBD1 matching 11 bases. V gave up 3 bases and J gave up 3 bases; unmatched junction bases: 6. This CDR3 has 15 amino acids. Per the germline V gene, CDR1 is DFQATT and CDR2 is SNEGSKA (reference sequence). CDR3 amino acids: CSARDRGRFYTEAFF. DNA of the CDR3: TGCAGTGCTAGGGACAGGGGGCGGTTTTACACTGAAGCTTTCTTT.

This clonotype occurred a few times. The chain joins TRBV20-1 to TRBJ1-2; TRBD1 matches at 7 bases. This CDR3 is built from 15 residues. With V trimmed by 0 bases and J by 2 bases, 6 bases remained unmatched. Germline V CDR1 and CDR2: DFQATT, SNEGSKA (reference sequence). The CDR3 DNA is TGCAGTGCTAGAGAGGCAGGGGGAATCAACTATGGCTACACCTTC. Its translation is CSAREAGGINYGYTF.

This clonotype was seen more than once but under ten times. The genes are TRBV6-5 and TRBJ1-5, with 7 bases matching TRBD1. This CDR3 region has 13 residues. CDR1 is MNHEY and CDR2 is SVGAGI in the germline V gene. V dropped 4 bases and J dropped 6; count of bases not matched to a gene: 3. The DNA of the CDR3 is TGTGCCAGCAGTTCAGGGGGATCTCAGCCCCAGCATTTT. It is translated as CASSSGGSQPQHF.

The chain carries TRBV5-4 and TRBJ2-3, with 8 bases lining up with TRBD2. CDR3 length: 15 amino acids. J gave up 6 bases and V 0 bases, and 6 bases lay outside the gene matches. The germline CDR1 and CDR2 sequences are SGHNT and YYREEE (reference sequence). This CDR3 is CASSLAGGEVDTQYF. As DNA, the CDR3 is TGTGCCAGCAGCTTGGCGGGGGGGGAGGTGGATACGCAGTATTTT.

V is TRBV20-1 and J is TRBJ2-7; 9 positions agree with TRBD1. CDR3 length: 15 residues. Germline assignment: CDR1 DFQATT and CDR2 SNEGSKA (reference sequence). The ends lost 0 bases at V and 2 bases at J; junction bases unmatched: 5. In DNA, the CDR3 is TGCAGTGCTAGAGATCCCAGGACAGGGGCCTACGAGCAGTACTTC. Translated, it gives CSARDPRTGAYEQYF.

This clonotype was observed a handful of times. The V gene is TRBV15, the J gene TRBJ2-5, with 7 positions matching TRBD1. From germline, CDR1 is LNHNV and CDR2 YYDKDF (reference sequence). CDR3 length equals 13 residues. J was trimmed by 3 bases and V by 9 bases; bases with no gene match: 7. The CDR3 DNA sequence: TGTGCCACGTTATTACAGGGGAAAGAGACCCAGTACTTC. It yields the protein CATLLQGKETQYF.

This clonotype was observed a handful of times. The chain is built from TRBV4-2 and TRBJ1-4, with TRBD1 matching 7 bases. The germline V gene encodes CDR1 LGHNA and CDR2 YNFKEQ. This CDR3 spans 17 amino acids. With 0 bases clipped from V and 8 bases from J, the junction kept 12 bases outside the gene matches. CDR3 in amino acids: CASSQDWRGRRVEKLFF. CDR3 sequence (DNA): TGTGCCAGCAGCCAAGATTGGAGGGGGCGCAGGGTGGAAAAACTGTTTTTT.

There are many counts of this clonotype. The gene calls are TRBV6-5 and TRBJ1-4; a possible D gene is TRBD1 (5 bases). Trimming removed 4 bases at V and 12 bases at J, with 12 bases between. Germline-derived CDR1 and CDR2 are MNHEY and SVGAGI. This CDR3 spans 12 amino acids. The CDR3 loop is CASSSPTEELFF. CDR3 sequence (DNA): TGTGCCAGCAGTTCACCGACAGAAGAACTGTTTTTT.